Presented here are 18 T cell receptor beta chains from one specimen sequenced in a study of post-analysis software for immune sequencing data. The study, taken as a whole, reports: Higher frequency in patients than in controls was seen for a handful of TRBV segments, with TRBV5-6, TRBV5-1 and TRBV20-1 among them.

Unique molecular identifiers were carried by the TCR beta cDNA libraries. TCRdb analysed the PCR reads with MiXCR anew, one entry per CDR3 protein. The table records about 570,000 distinct CDR3 sequences, 34% of them present only once. Antigen specificity for these receptors is unknown. The sequenced sample consisted of blood. The receptors derive from a girl aged 2-17 years with multiple sclerosis.

This clonotype was observed a handful of times. The gene calls are TRBV12-3 or TRBV12-4 and TRBJ1-2; 7 positions match TRBD1. V shed 3 bases, J shed 7 bases, and the junction held 5 bases outside the gene matches. This CDR3 is 13 amino acids long. CDR3 DNA sequence: TGTGCCAGCAGTTTGGGGACAGTCTTTGGCTACACCTTC. Translation gives CASSLGTVFGYTF.

This clonotype has only a few counts. This chain links TRBV7-9 with TRBJ2-5; 10 bases line up with TRBD2. Trimming cost V 5 bases and J 3 bases; bases outside gene matches: 9. The CDR3 totals 16 residues. In germline, CDR1 is SEHNR, CDR2 FQNEAQ (reference sequence). The CDR3 DNA is TGTGCCAGCAGCCTGACTAGCGGGCCGACTAAAGAGACCCAGTACTTC. This encodes CASSLTSGPTKETQYF.

In its sample, this clonotype was seen a few times. The chain couples TRBV7-2 to TRBJ2-2; the D gene could be TRBD1 or TRBD2 (6 bases each). The CDR3 sequence is 15 residues long. CDR1 and CDR2 (germline): SGHTA, FQGNSA. Deletions cut 5 bases from V and 6 bases from J, with 16 bases between. The CDR3 DNA sequence: TGTGCCAGCAGCCCGGGGGCCAGGAGGCCCGGGGAGCTGTTTTTT. This encodes CASSPGARRPGELFF.

The rearrangement joins TRBV5-1 to TRBJ2-7; 11 positions match TRBD1. In germline, CDR1 is SGHRS, CDR2 YFSETQ. The trim removed 0 bases at V and 2 bases at J, leaving 4 bases unmatched. The CDR3 runs to 16 residues. The CDR3 loop is CASSLVRTGGTYEQYF. CDR3 DNA sequence: TGCGCCAGCAGCTTGGTGCGGACAGGGGGCACCTACGAGCAGTACTTC.

This clonotype was picked up a small number of times. The chain recombines TRBV7-2 with TRBJ1-2, with TRBD1 identical over 9 bases. The germline V gene has CDR1 SGHTA and CDR2 FQGNSA. The V and J ends lost 11 bases and 7 bases, in that order; junction bases with no gene match: 8. CDR3 length equals 12 residues. CDR3 nucleotide sequence: TGTGCCCTAAGGGGGACAGGGTTTGGCTACACCTTC. Translation gives CALRGTGFGYTF.

V usage is TRBV18 and J usage is TRBJ2-5; D may be TRBD1 (6 bases). The CDR3 sequence is 15 residues long. Per the germline V gene, CDR1 is KGHSH and CDR2 is LQKENI. V was cut by 6 bases and J by 3 bases, with 17 bases left in between. The CDR3 DNA reads TGTGCCAGCTCGTTCTCGCAGGGGAGCGAAGAGACCCAGTACTTC. Translation: CASSFSQGSEETQYF. The full variable domain, rest sourced from reference TRBV18 and TRBJ2-5, is NAGVMQNPRHLVRRRGQEARLRCSPMKGHSHVYWYRQLPEEGLKFMVYLQKENIIDESGMPKERFSAEFPKEGPSILRIQQVVRGDSAAYFCASSFSQGSEETQYFGPGTRLLVL.

V usage is TRBV7-3 and J usage is TRBJ2-7; 8 bases line up with TRBD1. The J call is doubtful: the DNA matches TRBJ2-5 better. Germline lookup yields CDR1 SGHTA and CDR2 FQGTGA. The CDR3 sequence is 17 residues long. The CDR3 DNA is TGTGCCAGCAGCTCGGGCCGGACAGGGATAAAGGGGGAGACCCAGTACTTC. Translation gives CASSSGRTGIKGETQYF.

This clonotype appeared once. One end of the junction is discordant with germline, which a read error may explain. The chain has TRBV2 and TRBJ2-5; the D gene could be TRBD1 or TRBD2 (5 bases each). The germline gives CDR1 SNHLY, CDR2 FYNNEI. CDR3 size: 11 residues. DNA of the CDR3: TGTGCCGGCAGGGCCCGGGACCAGCAGTACTTC. Amino acids: CAGRARDQQYF.

This sequence joins TRBV7-7 and TRBJ2-5; no firm D call. This CDR3 contains 14 residues. Germline values: CDR1 SSHAT, CDR2 FNYEAQ (reference sequence). The V end was cut by 3 bases, the J end by 3 bases, with 11 bases between. In nucleotides, the CDR3 is TGTGCCAGCAGCTTGGGCCTGGGGAAAGAGACCCAGTACTTC. It specifies CASSLGLGKETQYF.

V and J are TRBV10-3 and TRBJ1-2; 7 nucleotides match TRBD1. Per germline, CDR1 ENHRY and CDR2 SYGVKD. The CDR3 is made up of 13 amino acids. Trimming took 4 bases from V and 3 from J; bases not matched to a gene: 2. CDR3: CAISAGTDYGYTF. The CDR3 DNA sequence: TGTGCCATCAGTGCTGGGACAGACTATGGCTACACCTTC.

This clonotype appeared many times. The chain employs TRBV7-2 and TRBJ2-7; tentatively, D is TRBD1 (5 bases). Germline V gene lookup returns CDR1 SGHTA and CDR2 FQGNSA. The CDR3 covers 12 residues. V shed 0 bases and J shed 7 bases, with 7 bases lying between them. The CDR3 DNA sequence: TGTGCCAGCAGCTTAGCCACAGGAGAGCAGTACTTC. Translation: CASSLATGEQYF. The full variable domain, its missing parts supplied by reference TRBV7-2 and TRBJ2-7, is GAGVSQSPSNKVTEKGKDVELRCDPISGHTALYWYRQSLGQGLEFLIYFQGNSAPDKSGLPSDRFSAERTGGSVSTLTIQRTQQEDSAVYLCASSLATGEQYFGPGTRLTVT.

This clonotype was seen a few times. The V call is TRBV5-1, the J call TRBJ1-1; TRBD1 is a possible D gene (5 bases). Germline V gene lookup returns CDR1 SGHRS and CDR2 YFSETQ. This CDR3 comprises 13 residues. The V and J ends lost 2 bases and 4 bases respectively, with 9 bases between them. The CDR3 nucleotides read TGCGCCAGCAGCTTCGGGGGGACCACTGAAGCTTTCTTT. This translates into CASSFGGTTEAFF.

This clonotype was recorded a few times. The CDR3 coding sequence is TGCAGTGCTCCTTTCGACACGTCCGCGGGCGAGCAGTACTTC. This codes for CSAPFDTSAGEQYF. The chain has TRBV20-1 and TRBJ2-7, with D perhaps matching TRBD2 (5 bases). This CDR3 spans 14 amino acids. Germline V gene sequence: CDR1 DFQATT, CDR2 SNEGSKA (reference sequence). With 5 bases removed from V and 6 bases from J, the gap between germline ends came to 20 bases.

The CDR3: CASGLPEQFF. The CDR3 DNA is TGTGCCAGCGGCCTTCCTGAGCAGTTCTTC. The J gene is TRBJ2-1, the V gene TRBV6-5; no firm D call. Germline CDR1 reads MNHEY; CDR2 reads SVGAGI. The CDR3 extends over 10 amino acids. Trimming left V 8 bases short and J 9 bases short, with 8 bases between.

This clonotype was detected ten times or more. The chain links TRBV14 to TRBJ2-4; tentatively, D is TRBD2 (6 bases). The CDR3 has 13 residues. Trimming took off 1 base at V and 8 bases at J, with 9 bases between the two ends. CDR1 is SGHDN and CDR2 is FVKESK in the germline V gene. CDR3 nucleotides: TGTGCCAGCAGCCAAGTTGGAGGGGACATTCAGTACTTC. Translating gives CASSQVGGDIQYF.

The chain carries TRBV20-1 and TRBJ2-3, with 10 bases lining up with TRBD2. This CDR3 contains 15 residues. From germline, CDR1 is DFQATT and CDR2 SNEGSKA (reference sequence). The trim removed 1 base at V and 1 base at J, leaving 2 bases unmatched. CDR3 DNA: TGCAGTGCTAGAGTCGGGACTAGCGGCACAGATACGCAGTATTTT. Amino acids: CSARVGTSGTDTQYF.

The rearrangement joins TRBV12-3 or TRBV12-4 to TRBJ2-3; D gene ambiguous. Trimming cost V 6 bases and J 6 bases, with 10 bases left between them. There are 12 residues in the CDR3. CDR3 amino acids: CASRVTPDTQYF. Written as DNA, the CDR3 is TGTGCCAGCAGAGTGACCCCGGATACGCAGTATTTT.

This clonotype was seen a few times. The V call is TRBV29-1, the J call TRBJ1-1, with unresolved D. Germline V gives CDR1 SQVTM, CDR2 ANQGSEA. The CDR3 consists of 13 residues. V gave up 6 bases and J gave up 1 base, with 12 bases separating them. The CDR3 loop reads CSVAPRKNTEAFF. The DNA for the CDR3 is TGCAGCGTCGCGCCTAGGAAGAACACTGAAGCTTTCTTT.